This T cell receptor (beta chain) was observed in a study of T-cell reconstitution after alpha-beta-depleted transplantation in children. Molecular barcoding with unique molecular identifiers was used for the TCRbeta library. TCRdb passed the PCR reads through MiXCR, listing each CDR3 protein once. The table lists a few hundred thousand distinct CDR3 sequences, 10% of them singletons, with 2% to 2.5% in the top ten. The CDR3 has 15 residues. The trim removed 5 bases at V and 4 bases at J, leaving 9 bases unmatched. This sample comprised PBMCs from the stem cell graft donor, obtained from the stem cell graft. The V and J genes are TRBV12-3 or TRBV12-4 and TRBJ1-2, with TRBD1 matching 8 bases. This clonotype originated in a human donor who donated a stem cell graft to a child with acute lymphoblastic leukemia. The CDR3 region is CASSHRTGPSYGYTF. CDR3 bases: TGTGCCAGCAGTCACCGGACAGGGCCAAGCTATGGCTACACCTTC.